The 21 T cell receptor beta chains below come from one sample, sequenced in a study of immune heterogeneity within non-small cell lung tumors. A first 10-cycle multiplex round used 32 V-gene and 13 J-gene primers on TCR beta CDR3. TCRdb passed the multiplex PCR reads through MiXCR, listing each CDR3 protein once. The sample lists about 10,000 distinct CDR3 sequences; around a sixth were seen once. Bulk tumor genomic DNA constituted the template, at around 600 ng per sample. Taken during surgery, several biopsies per primary tumor were spaced as far apart as possible within the tumor mass. Curative surgical treatment was performed in patients who had newly diagnosed, untreated non-small cell lung cancer. Sequences were obtained from lung tumor tissue. The source of these receptors is a man aged 35-49 years with non-small cell lung cancer.

This clonotype occurred many times. J is TRBJ2-3 and V is TRBV6-2 or TRBV6-3, with 11 positions matching TRBD2. Unmatched junction bases numbered 6, after V lost 8 bases and J lost 5 bases. This CDR3 has 14 residues. Germline assignment: CDR1 MNHEY and CDR2 SVGEGT. The CDR3: CASLAGGPVDTQYF. The CDR3 nucleotides read TGTGCCAGCTTAGCGGGAGGGCCGGTAGATACGCAGTATTTT.

The chain uses TRBV5-1 and TRBJ2-1; possibly TRBD2 for D (7 bases). Germline V gene sequence: CDR1 SGHRS, CDR2 YFSETQ. CDR3 length: 15 residues. Trimming took 5 bases from V and 3 from J, leaving 15 bases between them. The CDR3: CASSRGAVFYNEQFF. CDR3 in DNA: TGCGCCAGCAGTCGGGGGGCGGTTTTCTACAATGAGCAGTTCTTC.

J is TRBJ1-1 and V is TRBV6-1; TRBD1 aligns across 8 bases. Germline V lookup: CDR1 MNHNS, CDR2 SASEGT. V lost 10 bases and J lost 1; bases outside the gene matches: 11. CDR3 length: 15 amino acids. The chain's CDR3 is CAISRQGRGNTEAFF. CDR3 coding DNA: TGTGCCATCAGCCGACAGGGGCGGGGGAACACTGAAGCTTTCTTT.

Only a few counts were recorded for this clonotype. One end of the junction is discordant with germline, which a read error may explain. This rearrangement joins TRBV10-2 to TRBJ2-3, with D unclear. Germline V gene lookup returns CDR1 WSHSY and CDR2 SAAADI. The CDR3 extends over 14 amino acids. The CDR3 DNA follows: TGCGCCAGCAGTGATTGGGCGACGCCAGATACGAAGTATTTT. It yields the protein CASSDWATPDTKYF.

This clonotype was seen ten or more times. The chain is built from TRBV7-9 and TRBJ1-1; TRBD1 is a possible D gene (5 bases). The CDR3 spans 13 residues. V lost 3 bases and J lost 5, with 10 bases in between. The germline V gene has CDR1 SEHNR and CDR2 FQNEAQ (reference sequence). The CDR3 DNA sequence: TGTGCCAGCAGCTTTGGGGGTGGGACTGAAGCTTTCTTT. Translation: CASSFGGGTEAFF. The full variable domain, in which reference TRBV7-9 and TRBJ1-1 provide the parts outside the CDR3, is DTGVSQNPRHKITKRGQNVTFRCDPISEHNRLYWYRQTLGQGPEFLTYFQNEAQLEKSRLLSDRFSAERPKGSFSTLEIQRTEQGDSAMYLCASSFGGGTEAFFGQGTRLTVV.

In its sample, this clonotype ranks as medium-sized (0.01 to 0.1%). This sequence joins TRBV10-1 and TRBJ2-7; 7 bases are a match to TRBD1. The germline gives CDR1 WNHNN, CDR2 SYGVQD (reference sequence). The CDR3 spans 13 residues. Germline trimming cut 4 bases from V and 4 bases from J; bases unmatched to any gene: 4. This CDR3 reads CASSAGTEYEQYF. The CDR3 DNA reads TGCGCCAGCAGTGCCGGGACAGAATACGAGCAGTACTTC.

This clonotype has ten or more counts. V is TRBV2 and J is TRBJ1-1, with D maybe TRBD1 (5 bases). In germline, CDR1 is SNHLY, CDR2 FYNNEI. V lost 2 bases to trimming and J lost 13 bases, with 14 bases between them. CDR3 length: 12 amino acids. CDR3 nucleotides: TGTGCCAGCAGTGAAAGGAGAGGGGATGGTTTCTTT. It translates to CASSERRGDGFF.

This clonotype has ten or more counts. The rearrangement links TRBV5-6 to TRBJ1-5, with TRBD1 matching 9 bases. V was pared by 4 bases and J by 6 bases, with 11 bases of the junction left unmatched. In germline, CDR1 is SGHDT, CDR2 YYEEEE. The CDR3 runs 16 residues. The DNA of the CDR3 is TGTGCCAGCAGCCGGCGAGGACAGGGGTACGGTCAGCCCCAGCATTTT. The encoded protein is CASSRRGQGYGQPQHF.

The sample holds many counts of this clonotype. The chain joins TRBV12-3 or TRBV12-4 to TRBJ1-5; 8 bases map to TRBD1. The CDR3 totals 15 residues. Losses at the gene ends were 5 bases for V and 7 bases for J; bases not matched to a gene: 10. This chain's CDR3 is CASSIKPGGDQPQHF. The CDR3 bases are TGTGCCAGCAGTATCAAACCAGGGGGCGACCAGCCCCAGCATTTT.

This clonotype was seen repeatedly, ten times or more. This chain connects TRBV7-9 to TRBJ2-7; 8 bases match TRBD2. The CDR3 consists of 11 residues. Trimming at V came to 2 bases and at J to 11 bases, leaving 2 bases not matched to a gene. Germline assignment: CDR1 SEHNR and CDR2 FQNEAQ (reference sequence). The CDR3 DNA follows: TGTGCCAGCAGCTTATGGACTAGCAAGTACTTC. Its protein is CASSLWTSKYF.

This clonotype rates as medium-sized. The chain uses TRBV9 and TRBJ2-3; either TRBD1 or TRBD2 may supply D (5 bases each). CDR3 size: 15 residues. V was pared by 2 bases and J by 1 base, with 11 bases between. Germline V gene data show CDR1 as SGDLS and CDR2 as YYNGEE. Here the CDR3 DNA reads TGTGCCAGCAGCGTTGGGGGTTTGGGCACAGATACGCAGTATTTT. It yields the protein CASSVGGLGTDTQYF.

This clonotype was seen at least ten times. The CDR3 DNA reads TGTGCCAGCAGCCTGCGGACAGGAAGCAATCAGCCCCAGCATTTT. This sequence encodes CASSLRTGSNQPQHF. The J gene is TRBJ1-5, the V gene TRBV7-8; TRBD1 agrees at 7 bases. V trimming: 5 bases; J trimming: 1 base; junction bases outside the gene matches: 5. The length of the CDR3 is 15 residues. The V gene's germline CDR1 is SGHVS and CDR2 FQNEAQ. The complete variable domain, with remaining parts taken from reference TRBV7-8 and TRBJ1-5, reads GAGVSQSPRYKVAKRGQDVALRCDPISGHVSLFWYQQALGQGPEFLTYFQNEAQLDKSGLPSDRFFAERPEGSVSTLKIQRTQQEDSAVYLCASSLRTGSNQPQHFGDGTRLSIL.

This clonotype is medium-sized in the sample. V gene TRBV10-1 combines with J gene TRBJ1-1; weak D call: TRBD1 (5 bases). V lost 3 bases to trimming and J lost 5 bases, with 10 bases between them. The CDR3 loop spans 13 amino acids. CDR1 is WNHNN, CDR2 SYGVQD, per germline (reference sequence). CDR3 nucleotide sequence: TGCGCCAGCAGTGACAGGGTTGGGACTGAAGCTTTCTTT. Its protein is CASSDRVGTEAFF.

Details on this clonotype: A read error is possible here, since a much larger clone lies one base away. This sequence joins TRBV16 and TRBJ2-3, with 8 bases lining up with TRBD1. The CDR3 length is 17 residues. The germline V gene encodes CDR1 KGHSY and CDR2 FQNENV. CDR3 coding DNA: TGTGCCAGCAGCCCTACCTTGCAGGGGGCTCATGCAGATACGGAGTATTTT. It codes for CASSPTLQGAHADTEYF. Looking up the rest from reference TRBV16 and TRBJ2-3 gives the full variable domain: GEEVAQTPKHLVRGEGQKAKLYCAPIKGHSYVFWYQQVLKNEFKFLISFQNENVFDETGMPKERFSAKCLPNSPCSLEIQATKLEDSAVYFCASSPTLQGAHADTEYFGPGTRLTVL.

The table lists this clonotype with many counts. The chain couples TRBV11-3 to TRBJ2-2; 11 bases match TRBD1. Germline CDR1 reads SGHNT; CDR2 reads YENEEA. V shed 0 bases and J 7 bases; nucleotides not matched to a gene: 10. There are 18 residues in the CDR3. The CDR3 nucleotides are TGTGCCAGCAGCTTAGATCCCCCCGGACAGGGGGCTGGCGGGGAGCTGTTTTTT. This codes for CASSLDPPGQGAGGELFF.

This clonotype was detected many times. CDR3 sequence: CASTVLAANTDTQYF. As DNA, the CDR3 is TGTGCCAGCACGGTACTAGCGGCAAACACAGATACGCAGTATTTT. The chain carries TRBV12-3 or TRBV12-4 and TRBJ2-3; 8 bases fit TRBD2. The CDR3 loop spans 15 amino acids. The J segment lost 2 bases and the V segment lost 7 bases, leaving 8 bases of the junction unmatched.

The J gene is TRBJ2-6, the V gene TRBV6-1; no reliable D call. The germline V and J ends were trimmed by 9 bases and 0 bases, with 9 bases remaining between them. The CDR3 loop spans 14 amino acids. Per the germline V gene, CDR1 is MNHNS and CDR2 is SASEGT. CDR3 bases: TGTGCCAGACTCCTTCACTCTGGGGCCAACGTCCTGACTTTC. Translating it yields CARLLHSGANVLTF.

This clonotype ranks as medium-sized. The gene calls are TRBV13 and TRBJ1-2, with unresolved D. The germline gives CDR1 PRHDT, CDR2 FYEKMQ (reference sequence). The V gene lost 7 bases and the J gene lost 6 bases, with 18 bases spanning the gap. This CDR3 is built from 14 residues. The CDR3 region has the DNA TGTGCCAGCAATCGTCTTAGTAGGACCGATGGCTACACCTTC. Amino acids: CASNRLSRTDGYTF. The full variable domain, completed using reference TRBV13 and TRBJ1-2, is AAGVIQSPRHLIKEKRETATLKCYPIPRHDTVYWYQQGPGQDPQFLISFYEKMQSDKGSIPDRFSAQQFSDYHSELNMSSLELGDSALYFCASNRLSRTDGYTFGSGTRLTVV.

In this sample, this clonotype turned up many times. V usage is TRBV9 and J usage is TRBJ2-3; D call uncertain. The CDR3 extends over 14 amino acids. Between the trimmed V and J ends, which lost 2 bases and 0 bases, there was a span of 7 bases. CDR1 and CDR2 from the germline V gene are SGDLS and YYNGEE. The CDR3 DNA reads as TGTGCCAGCAGCGTTGGGCCCAGCACAGATACGCAGTATTTT. It translates to CASSVGPSTDTQYF.

This clonotype was observed many times. The chain recombines TRBV6-1 with TRBJ1-2, with TRBD1 as a possible D gene (5 bases). This CDR3 comprises 13 residues. Germline-derived CDR1 and CDR2 are MNHNS and SASEGT. With 5 bases removed from V and 14 bases from J, the gap between germline ends came to 21 bases. CDR3 DNA sequence: TGTGCCAGCAGTTCCTTAGGGACGGCCAGTAGGACCTTC. It codes for CASSSLGTASRTF.

There are many counts of this clonotype. V is TRBV20-1 and J is TRBJ2-5, with D possibly being TRBD1 (5 bases). V gave up 0 bases and J gave up 2 bases, with 7 bases separating them. Germline lookup yields CDR1 DFQATT and CDR2 SNEGSKA (reference sequence). The CDR3 runs 13 residues. The CDR3 region is CSARDRQQETQYF. In DNA form, the CDR3 reads TGCAGTGCTAGAGATCGACAGCAAGAGACCCAGTACTTC.